Reported below is one T cell receptor beta chain. The antigen it binds to is not known. With a much larger clone just one base away, this may be a read error. Library generation was performed with PCR. The instrument given in TCRdb is Illumina HiSeq 4000. Bulk TCR libraries were prepared as previously described, using TCR primers listed in Table S5. The Qiagen AllPrep DNA/RNA kit was used to purify total RNA. Before analysis, reads from multiple sequencing runs of the same library were pooled. From the authors' description of their analysis: Only reads with exact TCR constant sequence were kept, trimmed to 150 nt, and grouped by their 12-nt molecular barcodes. Reads within each barcode group were sub-clustered using a 15% Levenshtein threshold, and quality-weighted consensus sequences were constructed for each RNA molecule. Non-functional sequences were removed, as were lower-count sequences one edit away from another. Barcode sub-clusters with fewer than 20% of the maximum read count were removed, based on fitting two negative binomial distributions. The raw public reads went through TCRdb reprocessing: fastp at Q25, MiXCR clone calling, in-frame beta chains kept. All rows with the same CDR3 protein become a single entry with the most common DNA and genes. TCRdb assigned the V and J calls; the authors' analysis was not used. This sample comprises 7,500 to 10,000 distinct CDR3 sequences, approximately 14% of them detected only once. The top ten clones comprise about 1.5% of the sample.

This record belongs to a study of molecular identifiers for immune sequencing clone quantification (dated by TCRdb to the late 2010s). In the study overall: For a replicate experiment, the RNA from either about 20,000 or 100,000 naive CD8 T cells was divided into five aliquots, and four of those aliquots went on to sequencing. CD8 T cells were used in a methods study to benchmark molecular-identifier clustering-based TCR repertoire sequencing (MIDCIRS) and TCR RNA copy counting.

The germline V gene (reference sequence) supplies CDR1 PRHDT and CDR2 FYEKMQ. A distance of 11 bases separates the germline ends of V and J, which lose 2 bases and 0 bases respectively. The CDR3 goes from the cysteine to the phenylalanine over 16 residues. The read is trimmed to its CDR3 DNA, 48 bases read in frame from base 1. General conclusions and limits of the study: Modeling estimated roughly 3.2 recovered TCR RNA copies per cell, compared with about 10 by digital PCR, which implies about 30% capture efficiency. The naive libraries included spiked-in Jurkat TCR RNA (around 9 copies' worth), and this RNA is not part of the donor repertoire. A single cell's worth of spiked-in Jurkat TCR RNA was reported detectable even among one million naive CD8 T cells. Clones above 20 RNA copies held over 99% of molecules in CMV-specific effector cells but under 1% in naive cells. When barcode sub-clustering was not used, chimeric consensus sequences inflated TCR diversity, with chimeras reaching as high as 47%. Highly expanded clone sizes could be underestimated if identical TCR molecules share a barcode.

Naive CD8 T cell libraries were made from roughly 18,000 to 920,000 sorted cells using 10%, 30% or 50% of purified RNA. Naive CD8 T cells, defined as CD8+CD4-CCR7+CD45RA+, were FACS-sorted into RLT Plus buffer on a BD FACSAria II. Detection sensitivity was tested by spiking Jurkat RNA equal to 9 to 10 TCR copies' worth into samples containing roughly 19,000-1,100,000 naive CD8 T cells. CD8 T cells were enriched using RosetteSep CD8+ T Cell Enrichment Cocktail and Ficoll-Paque, and the enriched cells then underwent ACK red cell lysis. The sequenced material came from naive CD8+ T cells from blood, with Jurkat cell RNA spiked in. The cell subset or site label on this specimen signifies: FACS-sorted CD8+CD4-CCR7+CD45RA+ naive T cells. The V and J segments used are TRBV13 and TRBJ2-1, with TRBD2 perhaps the D gene, on 6 matching bases. The source is a human donor in good health. Some libraries in this study had Jurkat cell RNA spiked in. The DNA sequence is given as TGTGCCAGCAGCTTACTACGGGAGAGCTCCTACAATGAGCAGTTCTTC. Its coded protein is CASSLLRESSYNEQFF. Reference TRBV13 and TRBJ2-1 genes cover what lies past the CDR3, so the full variable domain is AAGVIQSPRHLIKEKRETATLKCYPIPRHDTVYWYQQGPGQDPQFLISFYEKMQSDKGSIPDRFSAQQFSDYHSELNMSSLELGDSALYFCASSLLRESSYNEQFFGPGTRLTVL.